This TCR beta chain was found in a study of cytomegalovirus exposure and HLA in healthy donors. Study-level information: Among the roughly 400 genotyped donors, just over 80% were placed in the Caucasian-associated ancestry cluster.

The PCR had 60 Vbeta and 13 Jbeta primers. Using immunoSEQ multiplex PCR, the repertoire was profiled, and TCRdb retains in-frame clones only, with some absent. The sample lists about 140,000 clones, roughly 76% occurring once. This CDR3 comprises 15 residues. Trimming stripped 4 bases from V and 0 bases from J, with 8 bases between. The V gene's germline CDR1 is SGHRS and CDR2 YFSETQ. As for this clone: Its antigen remains unknown.

Study-wide points: Apart from CMV serostatus, no immune exposure information was available. Another analysis was done later, and it associated around 17,000 TCR beta sequences with HLA alleles at 0.05 false discovery rate.

The chain joins TRBV5-1 to TRBJ2-6; the D gene is possibly TRBD2 (6 bases). The sample was PBMCs. The TCR comes from a female donor in good health and CMV-seronegative. This CDR3 is CASSVGSSGANVLTF. The CDR3 nucleotides are TGCGCCAGCAGCGTCGGGAGCTCTGGGGCCAACGTCCTGACTTTC.